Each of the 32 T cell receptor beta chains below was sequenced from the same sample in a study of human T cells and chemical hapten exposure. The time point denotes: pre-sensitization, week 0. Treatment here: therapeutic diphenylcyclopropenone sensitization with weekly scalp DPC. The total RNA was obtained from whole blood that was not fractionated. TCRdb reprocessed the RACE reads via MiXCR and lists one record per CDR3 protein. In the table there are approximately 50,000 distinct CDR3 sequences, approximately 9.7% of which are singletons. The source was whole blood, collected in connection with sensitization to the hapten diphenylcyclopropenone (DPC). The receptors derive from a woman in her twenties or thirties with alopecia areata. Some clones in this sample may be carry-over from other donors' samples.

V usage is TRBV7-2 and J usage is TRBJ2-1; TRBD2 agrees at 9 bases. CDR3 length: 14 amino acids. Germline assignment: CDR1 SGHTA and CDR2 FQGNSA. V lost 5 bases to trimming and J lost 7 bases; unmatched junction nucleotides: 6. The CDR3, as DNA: TGTGCCAGCAGCCCGGGACTAGCTTCAAATGAGCAGTTCTTC. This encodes CASSPGLASNEQFF.

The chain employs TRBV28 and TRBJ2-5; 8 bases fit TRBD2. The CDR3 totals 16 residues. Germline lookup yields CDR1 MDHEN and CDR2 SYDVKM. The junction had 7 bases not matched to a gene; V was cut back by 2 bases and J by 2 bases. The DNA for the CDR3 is TGTGCCAGCAGTTTAGCGGCGCGGGGGGCACAAGAGACCCAGTACTTC. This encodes CASSLAARGAQETQYF.

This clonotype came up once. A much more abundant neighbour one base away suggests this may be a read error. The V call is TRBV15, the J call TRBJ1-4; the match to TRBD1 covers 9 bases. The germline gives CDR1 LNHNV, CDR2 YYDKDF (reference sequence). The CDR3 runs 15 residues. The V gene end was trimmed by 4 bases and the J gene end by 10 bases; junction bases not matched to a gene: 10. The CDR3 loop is CATSTRGTGIGKLFF. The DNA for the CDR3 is TGTGCCACCAGCACGAGAGGGACAGGGATCGGAAAACTGTTTTTT.

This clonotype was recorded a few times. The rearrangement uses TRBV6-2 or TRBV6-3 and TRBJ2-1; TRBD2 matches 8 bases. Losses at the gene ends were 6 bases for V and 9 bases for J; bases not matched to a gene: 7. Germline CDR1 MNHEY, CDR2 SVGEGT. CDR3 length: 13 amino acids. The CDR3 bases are TGTGCCAGCAGAAATGCCGGGGGGGGTGAGCAGTTCTTC. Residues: CASRNAGGGEQFF.

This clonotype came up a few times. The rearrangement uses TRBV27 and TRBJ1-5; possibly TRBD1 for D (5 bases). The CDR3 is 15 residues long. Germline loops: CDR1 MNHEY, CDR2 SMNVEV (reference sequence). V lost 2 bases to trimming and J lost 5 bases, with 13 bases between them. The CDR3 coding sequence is TGTGCCAGCAGTTTACAGGGCCCCCAGGATCAGCCCCAGCATTTT. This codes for CASSLQGPQDQPQHF.

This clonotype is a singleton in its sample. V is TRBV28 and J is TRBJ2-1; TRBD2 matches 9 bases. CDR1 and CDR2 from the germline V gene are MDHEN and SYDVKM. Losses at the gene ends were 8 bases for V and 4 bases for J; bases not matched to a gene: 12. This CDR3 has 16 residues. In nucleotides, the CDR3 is TGTGCCAGCCCTCCGGGTCAGCGGGGGGAATACAATGAGCAGTTCTTC. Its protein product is CASPPGQRGEYNEQFF.

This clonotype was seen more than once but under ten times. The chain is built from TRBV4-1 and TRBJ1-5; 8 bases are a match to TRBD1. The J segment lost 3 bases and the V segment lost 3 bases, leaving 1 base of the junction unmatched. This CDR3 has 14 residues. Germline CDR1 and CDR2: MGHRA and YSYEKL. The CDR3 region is CASSQGQDNQPQHF. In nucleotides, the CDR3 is TGCGCCAGCAGCCAGGGACAGGACAATCAGCCCCAGCATTTT.

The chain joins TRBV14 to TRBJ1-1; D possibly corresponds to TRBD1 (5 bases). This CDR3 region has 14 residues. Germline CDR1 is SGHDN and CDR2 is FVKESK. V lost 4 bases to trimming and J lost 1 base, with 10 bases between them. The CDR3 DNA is TGTGCCAGCAGCCCCCTTGGGGGGAACACTGAAGCTTTCTTT. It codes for CASSPLGGNTEAFF.

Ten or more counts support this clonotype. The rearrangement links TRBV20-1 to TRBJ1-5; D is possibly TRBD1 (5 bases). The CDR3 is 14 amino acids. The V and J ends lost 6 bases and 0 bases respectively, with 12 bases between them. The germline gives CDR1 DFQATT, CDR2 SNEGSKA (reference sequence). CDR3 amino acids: CSAKQDYSNQPQHF. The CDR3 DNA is TGCAGTGCGAAACAGGATTATAGCAATCAGCCCCAGCATTTT.

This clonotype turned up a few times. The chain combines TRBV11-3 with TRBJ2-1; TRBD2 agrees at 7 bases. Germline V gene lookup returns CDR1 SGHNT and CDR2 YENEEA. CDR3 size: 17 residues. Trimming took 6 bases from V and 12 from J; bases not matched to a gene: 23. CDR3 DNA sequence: TGTGCCAGCAGAAGTCCTACGTCGGGGGACTACGGTCCCCCGCAGTTCTTC. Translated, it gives CASRSPTSGDYGPPQFF.

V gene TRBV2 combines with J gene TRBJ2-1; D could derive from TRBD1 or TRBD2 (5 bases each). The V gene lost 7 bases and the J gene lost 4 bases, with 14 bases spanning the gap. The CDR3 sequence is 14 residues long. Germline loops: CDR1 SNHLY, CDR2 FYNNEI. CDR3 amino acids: CASTGSGNYNEQFF. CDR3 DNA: TGTGCCAGCACAGGGTCCGGGAATTACAATGAGCAGTTCTTC. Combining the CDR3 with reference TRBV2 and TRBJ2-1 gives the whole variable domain EPEVTQTPSHQVTQMGQEVILRCVPISNHLYFYWYRQILGQKVEFLVSFYNNEISEKSEIFDDQFSVERPDGSNFTLKIRSTKLEDSAMYFCASTGSGNYNEQFFGPGTRLTVL.

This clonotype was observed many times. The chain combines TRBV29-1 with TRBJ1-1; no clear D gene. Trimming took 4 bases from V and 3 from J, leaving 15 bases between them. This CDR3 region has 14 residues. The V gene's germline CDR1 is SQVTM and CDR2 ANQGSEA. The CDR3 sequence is CSVVLTAKHTEAFF. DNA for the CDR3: TGCAGCGTTGTATTGACGGCGAAACACACTGAAGCTTTCTTT.

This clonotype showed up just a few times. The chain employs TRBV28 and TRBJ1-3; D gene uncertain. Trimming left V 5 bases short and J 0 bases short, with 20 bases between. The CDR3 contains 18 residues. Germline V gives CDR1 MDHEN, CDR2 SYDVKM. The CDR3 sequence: CASSVALMRRSSGNTIYF. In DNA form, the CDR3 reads TGTGCCAGCAGTGTGGCCCTCATGAGACGGAGCTCTGGAAACACCATATATTTT.

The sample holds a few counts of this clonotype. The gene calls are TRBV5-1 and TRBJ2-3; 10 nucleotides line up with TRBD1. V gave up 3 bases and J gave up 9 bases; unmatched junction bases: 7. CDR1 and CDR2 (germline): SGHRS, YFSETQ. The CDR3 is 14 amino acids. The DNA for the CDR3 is TGCGCCAGCAGCTCCCGGGACAGGGGAAGCACGCAGTATTTT. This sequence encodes CASSSRDRGSTQYF.

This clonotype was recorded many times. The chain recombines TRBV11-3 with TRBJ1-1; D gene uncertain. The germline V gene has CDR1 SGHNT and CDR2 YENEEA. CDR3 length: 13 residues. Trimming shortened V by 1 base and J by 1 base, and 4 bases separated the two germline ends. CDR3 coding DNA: TGTGCCAGCAGCTTAGCATCGAACACTGAAGCTTTCTTT. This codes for CASSLASNTEAFF. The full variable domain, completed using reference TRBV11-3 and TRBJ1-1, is EAGVVQSPRYKIIEKKQPVAFWCNPISGHNTLYWYLQNLGQGPELLIRYENEEAVDDSQLPKDRFSAERLKGVDSTLKIQPAELGDSAVYLCASSLASNTEAFFGQGTRLTVV.

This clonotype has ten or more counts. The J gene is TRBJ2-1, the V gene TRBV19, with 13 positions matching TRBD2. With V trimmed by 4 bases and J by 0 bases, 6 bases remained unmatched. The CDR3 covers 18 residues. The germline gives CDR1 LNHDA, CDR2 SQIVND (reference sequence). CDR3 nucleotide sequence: TGTGCCAGTAGTAACCCCCGGACTAGCGGGGGCTCCTACAATGAGCAGTTCTTC. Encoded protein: CASSNPRTSGGSYNEQFF.

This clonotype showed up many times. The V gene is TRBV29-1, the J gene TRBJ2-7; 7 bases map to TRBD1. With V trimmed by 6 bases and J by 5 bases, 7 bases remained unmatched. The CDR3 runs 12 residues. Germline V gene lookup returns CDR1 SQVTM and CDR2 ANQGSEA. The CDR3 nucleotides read TGCAGCGTCAGACAGGGAAACGACGAGCAGTACTTC. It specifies CSVRQGNDEQYF.

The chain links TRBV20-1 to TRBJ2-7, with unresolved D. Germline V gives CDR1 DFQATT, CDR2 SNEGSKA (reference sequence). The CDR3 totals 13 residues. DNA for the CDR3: TGCGCCCAACGGCCGGCAGACTCCTACGAGCAGTACTTC. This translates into CAQRPADSYEQYF.

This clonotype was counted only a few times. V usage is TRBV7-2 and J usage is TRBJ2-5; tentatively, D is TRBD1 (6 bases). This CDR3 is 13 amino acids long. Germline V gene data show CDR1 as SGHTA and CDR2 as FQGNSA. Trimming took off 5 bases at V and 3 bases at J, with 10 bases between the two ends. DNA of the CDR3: TGTGCCAGCAGCATTCCAGGGGAAGAGACCCAGTACTTC. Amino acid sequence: CASSIPGEETQYF.

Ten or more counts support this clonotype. The DNA of the CDR3 is TGTGCCAGCAGTCAAACTAGAAATCGACAGGAACGCCCCTACGAGCAGTACTTC. It translates to CASSQTRNRQERPYEQYF. The gene calls are TRBV6-5 and TRBJ2-7; maybe TRBD1 (6 bases). Between the trimmed V and J ends, which lost 5 bases and 2 bases, there was a span of 25 bases. The CDR3 is 18 residues long. The germline gives CDR1 MNHEY, CDR2 SVGAGI.

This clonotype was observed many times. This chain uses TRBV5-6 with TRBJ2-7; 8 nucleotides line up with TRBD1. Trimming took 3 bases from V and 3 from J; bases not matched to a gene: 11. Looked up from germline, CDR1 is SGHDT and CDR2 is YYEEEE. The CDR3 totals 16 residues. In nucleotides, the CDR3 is TGTGCCAGCAGCTCATTGTCCGGGACAGGTGGCTACGAGCAGTACTTC. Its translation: CASSSLSGTGGYEQYF.

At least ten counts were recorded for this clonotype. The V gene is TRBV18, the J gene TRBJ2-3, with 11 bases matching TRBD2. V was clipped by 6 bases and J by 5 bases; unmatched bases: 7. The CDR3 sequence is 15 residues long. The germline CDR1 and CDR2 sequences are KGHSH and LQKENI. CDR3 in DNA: TGTGCCAGCTCCCGTAGCGGGGGGGCCTTAGATACGCAGTATTTT. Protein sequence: CASSRSGGALDTQYF.

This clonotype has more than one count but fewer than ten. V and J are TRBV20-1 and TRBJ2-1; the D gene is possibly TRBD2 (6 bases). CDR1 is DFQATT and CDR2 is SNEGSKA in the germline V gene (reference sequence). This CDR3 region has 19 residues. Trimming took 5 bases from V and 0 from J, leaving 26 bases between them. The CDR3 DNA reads TGCAGTGCTCCCGCTGATACTAGCCCAACTCTCAGCTCCTACAATGAGCAGTTCTTC. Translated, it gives CSAPADTSPTLSSYNEQFF.

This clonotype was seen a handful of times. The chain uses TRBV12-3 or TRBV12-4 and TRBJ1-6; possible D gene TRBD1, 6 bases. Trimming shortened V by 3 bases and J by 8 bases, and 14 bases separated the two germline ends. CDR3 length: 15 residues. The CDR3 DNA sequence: TGTGCCAGCAGTTTGACTAGCAGGGGTGATTCACCCCTCCACTTT. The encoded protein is CASSLTSRGDSPLHF.

The CDR3 is CSAPGPRRSPTQYF. DNA of the CDR3: TGCAGTGCCCCCGGGCCTAGACGGAGTCCGACGCAGTATTTT. The rearrangement joins TRBV20-1 to TRBJ2-3; D is unclear. This CDR3 is 14 amino acids long. Germline assignment: CDR1 DFQATT and CDR2 SNEGSKA (reference sequence). Trimming took off 6 bases at V and 9 bases at J, with 22 bases between the two ends.

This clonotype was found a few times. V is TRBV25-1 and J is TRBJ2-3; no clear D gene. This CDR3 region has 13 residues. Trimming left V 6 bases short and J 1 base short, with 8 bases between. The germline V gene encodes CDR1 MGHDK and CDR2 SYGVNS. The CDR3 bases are TGTGCCAGCAGGGGGTCCGGCACAGATACGCAGTATTTT. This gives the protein CASRGSGTDTQYF.

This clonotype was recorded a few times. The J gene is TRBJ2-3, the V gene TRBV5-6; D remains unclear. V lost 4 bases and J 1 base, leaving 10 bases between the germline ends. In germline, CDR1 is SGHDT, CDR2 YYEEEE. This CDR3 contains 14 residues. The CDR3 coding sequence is TGTGCCAGCAGCGGCACTGCGGGCACAGATACGCAGTATTTT. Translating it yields CASSGTAGTDTQYF.

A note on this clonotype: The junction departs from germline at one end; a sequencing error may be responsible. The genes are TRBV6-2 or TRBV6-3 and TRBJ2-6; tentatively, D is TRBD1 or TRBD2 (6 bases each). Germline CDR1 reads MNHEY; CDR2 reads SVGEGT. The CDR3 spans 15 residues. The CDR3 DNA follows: TGTGCCAGCGAGGTCGGGGGCTCTGGGGCCAACGTCCTGGCTTTC. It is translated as CASEVGGSGANVLAF.

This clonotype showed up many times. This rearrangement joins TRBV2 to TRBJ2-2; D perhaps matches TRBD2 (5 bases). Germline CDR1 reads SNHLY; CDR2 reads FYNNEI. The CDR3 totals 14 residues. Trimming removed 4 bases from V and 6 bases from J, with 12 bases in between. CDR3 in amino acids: CASSVIKGAGELFF. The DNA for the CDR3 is TGTGCCAGCAGTGTAATTAAGGGAGCCGGGGAGCTGTTTTTT.

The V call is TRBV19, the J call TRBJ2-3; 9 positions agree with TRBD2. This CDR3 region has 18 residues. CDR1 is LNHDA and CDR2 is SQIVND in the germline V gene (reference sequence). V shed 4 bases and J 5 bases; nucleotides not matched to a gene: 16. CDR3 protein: CASSKSFRASGVGDTQYF. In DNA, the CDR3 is TGTGCCAGTAGTAAATCTTTCCGGGCTAGCGGGGTAGGAGATACGCAGTATTTT.

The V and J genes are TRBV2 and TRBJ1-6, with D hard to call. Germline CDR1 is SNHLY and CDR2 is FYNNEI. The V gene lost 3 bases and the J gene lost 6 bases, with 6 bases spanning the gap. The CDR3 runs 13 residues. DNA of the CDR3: TGTGCCAGCAGTGACTGGAGTAATTCACCCCTCCACTTT. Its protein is CASSDWSNSPLHF.

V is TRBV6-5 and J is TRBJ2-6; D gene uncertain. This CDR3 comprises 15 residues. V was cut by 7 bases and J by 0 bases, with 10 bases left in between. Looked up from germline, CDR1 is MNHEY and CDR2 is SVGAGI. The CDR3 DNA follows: TGTGCCAGCACGAGACTTTCCTCTGGGGCCAACGTCCTGACTTTC. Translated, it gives CASTRLSSGANVLTF.